Following are 14 T cell receptor beta chains from one sample sequenced in a study of blood T cell repertoires in COVID-19. TCRdb keeps only in-frame clones here, not all; method: immunoSEQ multiplex PCR. Counted here are fewer than 350,000 clones, approximately 90% occurring once; the ten biggest clones make up around 6.8%. Sequenced: peripheral blood. Every receptor here comes from a woman in her 30s with COVID-19, enrolled during active disease.

The table lists this clone with a count of one. CDR3 in amino acids: CAMSGQDTDTQYF. The CDR3, as DNA: TGTGCCATGTCGGGACAAGACACAGATACGCAGTATTTT. The chain combines TRBV10-3 with TRBJ2-3; D is possibly TRBD1 (6 bases). Germline values: CDR1 ENHRY, CDR2 SYGVKD. The CDR3 consists of 13 residues. Between the trimmed V and J ends, which lost 9 bases and 2 bases, there was a span of 12 bases.

The chain is built from TRBV10-2 and TRBJ2-5; 10 nucleotides agree with TRBD2. V dropped 2 bases and J dropped 4; count of bases not matched to a gene: 4. This CDR3 has 15 amino acids. From germline, CDR1 is WSHSY and CDR2 SAAADI. CDR3 residues: CASSEPSGSSETQYF. CDR3 bases: TGCGCCAGCAGTGAGCCTAGCGGGAGTTCAGAGACCCAGTACTTC.

The rearrangement joins TRBV5-1 to TRBJ2-3; D is unclear. Germline V gives CDR1 SGHRS, CDR2 YFSETQ. The CDR3 is made up of 12 amino acids. Trimming took off 0 bases at V and 6 bases at J, with 5 bases between the two ends. In nucleotides, the CDR3 is TGCGCCAGCAGCTTGGTCAGGGATACGCAGTATTTT. It codes for CASSLVRDTQYF.

This rearrangement joins TRBV6-2 or TRBV6-3 to TRBJ2-7; 7 positions match TRBD1. Germline assignment: CDR1 MNHEY and CDR2 SVGEGT. This CDR3 has 15 amino acids. Trimming took 2 bases from V and 2 from J; bases not matched to a gene: 6. CDR3 nucleotide sequence: TGTGCCAGCAGTTACCGATGGACAGGTACCTACGAGCAGTACTTC. Encoded protein: CASSYRWTGTYEQYF.

The gene calls are TRBV25-1 and TRBJ2-7, with no clear D. With 1 base removed from V and 2 bases from J, the gap between germline ends came to 9 bases. The CDR3 runs to 14 residues. Germline V gene data show CDR1 as MGHDK and CDR2 as SYGVNS. DNA of the CDR3: TGTGCCAGCAGTGAATGGAACAGACCCTACGAGCAGTACTTC. This codes for CASSEWNRPYEQYF.

This clone showed up just once. The chain uses TRBV25-1 and TRBJ1-2; TRBD1 aligns across 9 bases. With 4 bases clipped from V and 8 bases from J, the junction kept 14 bases outside the gene matches. Germline V gene lookup returns CDR1 MGHDK and CDR2 SYGVNS. This CDR3 comprises 16 residues. CDR3 region: CASSANGRTGALGYTF. The CDR3 nucleotides are TGTGCCAGCAGTGCAAATGGGCGGACAGGGGCTCTCGGCTACACCTTC.

The genes are TRBV19 and TRBJ1-1; TRBD1 aligns across 9 bases. This CDR3 is 17 amino acids long. Per the germline V gene, CDR1 is LNHDA and CDR2 is SQIVND (reference sequence). V was pared by 3 bases and J by 4 bases, with 12 bases of the junction left unmatched. CDR3 loop: CASSILTGGLSGTEAFF. The DNA for the CDR3 is TGTGCCAGTAGTATCCTGACAGGGGGTCTTTCGGGCACTGAAGCTTTCTTT.

The rearrangement uses TRBV28 and TRBJ1-1; TRBD1 agrees at 7 bases. This CDR3 spans 21 amino acids. Trimming removed 3 bases from V and 3 bases from J; junction bases left unmatched: 25. The germline CDR1 and CDR2 sequences are MDHEN and SYDVKM. The CDR3 spells CASSFDPFMQRQGFLHTEAFF. CDR3 nucleotide sequence: TGTGCCAGCAGTTTTGACCCCTTCATGCAGCGACAGGGTTTTTTGCACACTGAAGCTTTCTTT.

The rearrangement links TRBV6-2 or TRBV6-3 to TRBJ2-7; 8 nucleotides agree with TRBD2. From germline, CDR1 is MNHEY and CDR2 SVGEGT. The V segment lost 5 bases and the J segment 2 bases; nucleotides outside the gene matches: 8. This CDR3 spans 15 amino acids. In DNA form, the CDR3 reads TGTGCCAGCAGTCCCCTCGGGACTAGTGCCTACGAGCAGTACTTC. Protein product: CASSPLGTSAYEQYF.

CDR3 protein: CASSLGQIFNTEAFF. CDR3 in DNA: TGTGCCAGCAGCTTAGGCCAGATCTTTAACACTGAAGCTTTCTTT. The genes are TRBV7-9 and TRBJ1-1; D is undetermined. CDR3 length: 15 amino acids. CDR1 is SEHNR and CDR2 is FQNEAQ in the germline V gene (reference sequence). V was pared by 1 base and J by 2 bases, with 11 bases between.

This sequence joins TRBV10-3 and TRBJ2-3; 8 bases match TRBD2. The CDR3 length is 17 residues. Germline loops: CDR1 ENHRY, CDR2 SYGVKD. After removal of 11 bases from V and 2 bases from J, the junction contained 18 bases not matched to a gene. CDR3 sequence reads: CASHSDLAGYDTDTQYF. The CDR3 DNA sequence: TGTGCCTCACACTCAGACTTAGCGGGGTATGACACAGATACGCAGTATTTT.

This clone was found once. The V gene is TRBV6-5, the J gene TRBJ2-3; tentatively, D is TRBD1 (5 bases). The CDR3 loop spans 15 amino acids. The germline V gene has CDR1 MNHEY and CDR2 SVGAGI. V was cut by 2 bases and J by 3 bases, with 12 bases left in between. CDR3 in amino acids: CASSYLTQGTDTQYF. The CDR3 nucleotides are TGTGCCAGCAGTTACCTGACTCAGGGAACAGATACGCAGTATTTT.

This clone was seen more than once but under ten times. The chain carries TRBV3-1 (or the pseudogene TRBV3-2) and TRBJ2-7; possibly TRBD2 for D (5 bases). V shed 0 bases and J shed 5 bases, with 20 bases lying between them. The length of the CDR3 is 17 residues. Per the germline V gene, CDR1 is LGHDT and CDR2 is YNNKEL (reference sequence). The CDR3 region has the DNA TGTGCCAGCAGCCAAGATTACAGCGGAGTCGCGCCTAACGAGCAGTACTTC. Translated: CASSQDYSGVAPNEQYF.

This clone showed up just once. This chain uses TRBV28 with TRBJ1-2, with 7 bases aligning to TRBD1. Per the germline V gene, CDR1 is MDHEN and CDR2 is SYDVKM. Trimming removed 1 base from V and 8 bases from J; junction bases left unmatched: 4. This CDR3 comprises 13 residues. CDR3 DNA: TGTGCCAGCAGTTTATTGCAGGGGGGCGGCTACACCTTC. It encodes CASSLLQGGGYTF.